These 11 T cell receptor beta chains share one sample of origin, sequenced in a study of response to subunit inactivated influenza vaccine. TCRdb ran MiXCR on the RT-PCR reads and lists one entry per CDR3 protein. The sample contains roughly 570,000 distinct CDR3 sequences, 10% to 15% of which appear only once. The material was PBMCs from blood, obtained about 40 days after vaccination. These receptors were taken from a man aged 45-65 years who received an inactivated influenza vaccine.

This sequence joins TRBV7-2 and TRBJ2-5; D uncertain. CDR1 SGHTA and CDR2 FQGNSA come from the germline V gene. The CDR3 spans 15 residues. V was shortened by 7 bases and J by 2 bases, with 17 bases between the two germline ends. CDR3: CASNPPPWEQETQYF. As DNA, the CDR3 is TGTGCCAGCAACCCTCCTCCGTGGGAACAAGAGACCCAGTACTTC.

This clonotype occurred a few times. CDR3 sequence: CASSLQRGRTGELFF. The CDR3, as DNA: TGTGCCAGCAGCCTCCAGCGGGGTCGCACCGGGGAGCTGTTTTTT. The chain joins TRBV6-6 to TRBJ2-2, with 7 bases that match TRBD2. This CDR3 contains 15 residues. Trimming cost V 6 bases and J 4 bases; bases outside gene matches: 8. Looked up from germline, CDR1 is MNHNY and CDR2 is SVGAGI (reference sequence).

This clonotype was seen only a few times. This chain connects TRBV28 to TRBJ1-5, with D unresolved. CDR3 length: 15 amino acids. V was shortened by 7 bases and J by 1 base, with 14 bases between the two germline ends. Germline values: CDR1 MDHEN, CDR2 SYDVKM. The CDR3 DNA follows: TGTGCCAGCATCATCGGAGGGAACAGCAATCAGCCCCAGCATTTT. It specifies CASIIGGNSNQPQHF.

The rearrangement uses TRBV28 and TRBJ2-3; D possibly matches TRBD1 or TRBD2 (5 bases each). Deletions cut 3 bases from V and 4 bases from J, with 29 bases between. Germline CDR1 reads MDHEN; CDR2 reads SYDVKM. The CDR3 is 20 amino acids. The CDR3 protein is CASSFLVPNPRESRADTQYF. The DNA of the CDR3 is TGTGCCAGCAGTTTTCTCGTCCCCAACCCGAGGGAGAGCAGGGCAGATACGCAGTATTTT. Supplemented by reference TRBV28 and TRBJ2-3, the full variable domain reads DVKVTQSSRYLVKRTGEKVFLECVQDMDHENMFWYRQDPGLGLRLIYFSYDVKMKEKGDIPEGYSVSREKKERFSLILESASTNQTSMYLCASSFLVPNPRESRADTQYFGPGTRLTVL.

This clonotype occurred a few times. The genes are TRBV7-2 and TRBJ2-6; 9 bases are shared with TRBD1. Trimming at V came to 5 bases and at J to 2 bases, leaving 7 bases not matched to a gene. CDR3 length: 17 residues. CDR1 is SGHTA, CDR2 FQGNSA, per germline. CDR3 sequence (DNA): TGTGCCAGCAGCGGGGGGACAGGGTACACTGGGGCCAACGTCCTGACTTTC. The encoded protein is CASSGGTGYTGANVLTF. Together with reference TRBV7-2 and TRBJ2-6, the CDR3 gives the full variable domain: GAGVSQSPSNKVTEKGKDVELRCDPISGHTALYWYRQSLGQGLEFLIYFQGNSAPDKSGLPSDRFSAERTGGSVSTLTIQRTQQEDSAVYLCASSGGTGYTGANVLTFGAGSRLTVL.

The rearrangement uses TRBV20-1 and TRBJ2-3; 7 nucleotides match TRBD2. J was trimmed by 1 base and V by 6 bases; bases with no gene match: 4. Germline V gene lookup returns CDR1 DFQATT and CDR2 SNEGSKA (reference sequence). This CDR3 contains 13 residues. The CDR3 sequence is CSARGVGTDTQYF. CDR3 coding DNA: TGCAGTGCCCGGGGGGTCGGCACAGATACGCAGTATTTT.

This clonotype was recorded many times. Here the CDR3 DNA reads TGTGCCAGCAGCACGTCACTATTCACAGATACGCAGTATTTT. This sequence encodes CASSTSLFTDTQYF. The chain couples TRBV7-2 to TRBJ2-3; D remains ambiguous. Germline V gene data show CDR1 as SGHTA and CDR2 as FQGNSA. This CDR3 contains 14 residues. The ends were cut back, 5 bases at V and 2 bases at J, with 11 bases in the middle.

This clonotype was observed a handful of times. The J gene is TRBJ1-5, the V gene TRBV4-1, with TRBD1 as a possible D gene (5 bases). V lost 4 bases, J lost 2 bases, and 12 bases lay in between. The germline gives CDR1 MGHRA, CDR2 YSYEKL. The CDR3 runs 15 residues. The CDR3 bases are TGCGCCAGCAGCCCGCTGGGGACTGGCAATCAGCCCCAGCATTTT. Its protein is CASSPLGTGNQPQHF.

This clonotype has a handful of counts. The rearrangement uses TRBV29-1 and TRBJ2-1; TRBD2 is a possible D gene (6 bases). The CDR3 runs to 14 residues. Trimming removed 7 bases from V and 7 bases from J, with 20 bases in between. In germline, CDR1 is SQVTM, CDR2 ANQGSEA. This CDR3 reads CSADLGRRGNEQFF. The DNA for the CDR3 is TGCAGCGCCGACCTTGGGAGGCGCGGAAATGAGCAGTTCTTC.

At least ten counts were recorded for this clonotype. The rearrangement links TRBV6-5 to TRBJ2-3, with 12 positions matching TRBD2. V lost 4 bases and J lost 4; bases outside the gene matches: 6. This CDR3 contains 16 residues. Germline lookup yields CDR1 MNHEY and CDR2 SVGAGI. The DNA of the CDR3 is TGTGCCAGCAGTTTGCTAGCGGGGGGGCCTGCAGATACGCAGTATTTT. This gives the protein CASSLLAGGPADTQYF.

J is TRBJ1-2 and V is TRBV12-3 or TRBV12-4; no clear D gene. The germline V and J ends were trimmed by 2 bases and 6 bases, with 10 bases remaining between them. CDR3 size: 13 residues. The CDR3 here is CASSLYLGDGYTF. DNA for the CDR3: TGTGCCAGCAGTTTATATCTCGGGGATGGCTACACCTTC.